The entry below describes one TCR beta chain. Its antigen is unknown. Germline trimming cut 4 bases from V and 3 bases from J; bases unmatched to any gene: 4. Germline V gives CDR1 MNHNS, CDR2 SASEGT. This CDR3 spans 14 amino acids. Repertoires were generated with immunoSEQ multiplex PCR, while TCRdb's copy carries only in-frame clones and drops some. The sample records under 20,000 clones, roughly two thirds being singletons. This record belongs to a study of OX40 agonist ivuxolimab in advanced cancers. Study findings and constraints: By week 6 at 0.1 to 3.0 mg/kg, blood CD4+ and CD8+ T cells had expanded clonally. The average count of expanded clones was higher among CD8+ T cells than among CD4+.

The TCR comes from an adult with an advanced solid tumor such as melanoma, head and neck, liver or kidney cancer. The chain joins TRBV6-1 to TRBJ2-7; TRBD1 matches at 9 bases. The material was CD4+ or CD8+ T cells sorted from blood, obtained in a trial of the OX40 agonist ivuxolimab. The CDR3 bases are TGTGCCAGCAGTGTCGGGACAGGGCACTACGAGCAGTACTTC. Translation gives CASSVGTGHYEQYF.